Given below is one TCR beta chain in context. Its ends do not fully match the called genes, so a read error is possible. This entry belongs to a study of blood T cells in healthy people across ages. The CDR3 loop spans 12 amino acids. Germline V gives CDR1 SEHNR, CDR2 FQNEAQ (reference sequence). For the second PCR, which ran for 7 to 11 cycles, a sample-barcoded 5' primer and a J-beta primer mix were used. A tag from a template-switch adaptor with 12 random nucleotides marked each cDNA molecule. TCRdb called the 5' RACE reads again in MiXCR, with one record for every CDR3 protein. The data show around 1.5 million distinct CDR3 sequences, 59% seen once.

The sample comprised blood. The sequence derives from a man aged 18 to 35 in good health. The chain uses TRBV7-9 and TRBJ1-1; no firm D call. CDR3 protein: CASGLEGTVAFF. In DNA form, the CDR3 reads TGTGCCAGCGGCTTAGAAGGTACAGTCGCTTTCTTT. The full variable domain, with the rest looked up from reference TRBV7-9 and TRBJ1-1, is DTGVSQNPRHKITKRGQNVTFRCDPISEHNRLYWYRQTLGQGPEFLTYFQNEAQLEKSRLLSDRFSAERPKGSFSTLEIQRTEQGDSAMYLCASGLEGTVAFFGQGTRLTVV.